This T cell receptor beta chain was obtained from a study of T cells in localized non-small cell lung cancer. Study observations and caveats: Adjacent uninvolved lung had the highest clonality, suggesting focused antigen responses. Out of the top 100 tumor clones, a median approximately 61 were seen in adjacent lung. As only one tumor region underwent sequencing, heterogeneity remains possible. Increased T cell density in blood showed an association with longer overall survival.

This clone was recorded many times. Its cognate antigen is unknown. Other DNA sequences in the sample encode the same CDR3. V lost 0 bases to trimming and J lost 3 bases, with 11 bases between them. CDR1 MNHGY and CDR2 SAAAGT come from the germline V gene. The CDR3 loop spans 15 amino acids. Some clones are missing from TCRdb's copy, which holds only in-frame ones; the method was immunoSEQ multiplex PCR. The sample lists about 13,000 clones, 28% occurring once. The sample was lung tumor tissue, taken before any cancer treatment. This sequence joins TRBV6-8 and TRBJ1-1; D unclear. The TCR sequence derives from a female donor older than 55 with stage I lung adenocarcinoma. The CDR3 coding sequence is TGTGCCAGCAGTTACTCTCCGGGAGGCGACACTGAAGCTTTCTTT. Translation gives CASSYSPGGDTEAFF.